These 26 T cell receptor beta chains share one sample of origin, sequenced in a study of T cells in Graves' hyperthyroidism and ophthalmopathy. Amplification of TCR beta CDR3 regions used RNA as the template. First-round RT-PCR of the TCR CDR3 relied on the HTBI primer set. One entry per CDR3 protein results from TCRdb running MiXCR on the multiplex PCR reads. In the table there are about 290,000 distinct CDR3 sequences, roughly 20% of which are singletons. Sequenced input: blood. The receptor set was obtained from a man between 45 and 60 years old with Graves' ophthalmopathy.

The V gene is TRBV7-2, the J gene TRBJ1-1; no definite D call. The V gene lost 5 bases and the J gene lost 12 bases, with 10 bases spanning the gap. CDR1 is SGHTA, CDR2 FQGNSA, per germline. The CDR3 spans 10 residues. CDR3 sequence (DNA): TGTGCCAGCAGCCTACTTATAACTTTCTTT. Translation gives CASSLLITFF.

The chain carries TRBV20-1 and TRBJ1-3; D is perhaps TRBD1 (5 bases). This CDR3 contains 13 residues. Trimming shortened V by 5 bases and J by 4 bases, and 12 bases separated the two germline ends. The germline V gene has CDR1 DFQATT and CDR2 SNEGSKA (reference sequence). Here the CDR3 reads CSAARDGGNTIYF. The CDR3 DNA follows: TGCAGTGCTGCGCGGGACGGCGGAAACACCATATATTTT.

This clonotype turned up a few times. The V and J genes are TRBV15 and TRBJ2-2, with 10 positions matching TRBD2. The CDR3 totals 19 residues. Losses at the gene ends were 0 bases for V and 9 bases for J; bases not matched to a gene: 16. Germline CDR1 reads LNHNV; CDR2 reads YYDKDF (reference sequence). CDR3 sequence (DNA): TGTGCCACCAGCAGAGATCTTATTAGACTAGCGGGTGTGGCGAGGGAGCTGTTTTTT. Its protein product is CATSRDLIRLAGVARELFF.

In DNA, the CDR3 is TGTGCCAGCAGCCCAGAGGGGTTCAATCAGCCCCAGCATTTT. Encoded protein: CASSPEGFNQPQHF. The V gene is TRBV7-2, the J gene TRBJ1-5; D may be TRBD1 (5 bases). Between the trimmed V and J ends, which lost 5 bases and 3 bases, there was a span of 11 bases. Germline CDR1 is SGHTA and CDR2 is FQGNSA. There are 14 residues in the CDR3.

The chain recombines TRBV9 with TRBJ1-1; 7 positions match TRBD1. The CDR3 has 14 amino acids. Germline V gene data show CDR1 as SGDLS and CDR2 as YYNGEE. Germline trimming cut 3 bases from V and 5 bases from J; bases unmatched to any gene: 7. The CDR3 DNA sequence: TGTGCCAGCAGCGAGACAGGGTGGGGAACTGAAGCTTTCTTT. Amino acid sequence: CASSETGWGTEAFF.

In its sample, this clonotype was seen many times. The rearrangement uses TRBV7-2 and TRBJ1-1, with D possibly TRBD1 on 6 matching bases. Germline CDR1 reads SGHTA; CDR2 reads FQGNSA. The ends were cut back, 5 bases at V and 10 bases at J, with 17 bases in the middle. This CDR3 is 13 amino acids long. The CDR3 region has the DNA TGTGCCAGCAGCCCGGCGGAGGGCAGGGGAGCTTTCTTT. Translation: CASSPAEGRGAFF.

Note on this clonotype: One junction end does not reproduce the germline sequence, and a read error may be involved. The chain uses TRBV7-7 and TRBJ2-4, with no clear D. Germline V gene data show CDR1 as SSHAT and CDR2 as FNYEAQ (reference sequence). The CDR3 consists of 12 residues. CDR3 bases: TGTGCTAGCAGCCGCTCGGGAAACATTCAGTACTTC. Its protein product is CASSRSGNIQYF.

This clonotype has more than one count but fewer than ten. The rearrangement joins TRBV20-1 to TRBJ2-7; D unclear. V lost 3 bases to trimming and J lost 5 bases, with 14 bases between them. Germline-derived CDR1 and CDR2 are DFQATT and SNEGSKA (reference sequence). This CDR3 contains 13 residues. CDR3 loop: CSASGSPRDEQYF. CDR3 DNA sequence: TGCAGTGCTAGCGGCTCCCCACGAGACGAGCAGTACTTC.

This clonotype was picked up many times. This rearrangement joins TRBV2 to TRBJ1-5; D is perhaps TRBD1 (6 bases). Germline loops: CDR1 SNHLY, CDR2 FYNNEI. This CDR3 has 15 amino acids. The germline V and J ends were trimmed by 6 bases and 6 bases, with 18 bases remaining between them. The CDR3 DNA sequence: TGTGCCAGCAGCGAAAGTACAGGGAGCGGTCAGCCCCAGCATTTT. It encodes CASSESTGSGQPQHF.

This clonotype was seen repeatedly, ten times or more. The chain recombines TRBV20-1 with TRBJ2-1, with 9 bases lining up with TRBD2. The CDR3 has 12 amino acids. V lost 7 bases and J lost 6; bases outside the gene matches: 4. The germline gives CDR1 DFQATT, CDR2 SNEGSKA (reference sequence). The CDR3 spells CSGAGGTNEQFF. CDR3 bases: TGCAGTGGAGCGGGAGGTACCAATGAGCAGTTCTTC.

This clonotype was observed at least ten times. CDR3: CASTDVKRPGLDNTDTQYF. The DNA of the CDR3 is TGCGCCAGCACTGACGTTAAAAGACCGGGCCTCGACAATACAGATACGCAGTATTTT. The chain employs TRBV10-2 and TRBJ2-3; D uncertain. Germline V gene sequence: CDR1 WSHSY, CDR2 SAAADI. With 7 bases removed from V and 3 bases from J, the gap between germline ends came to 29 bases. The length of the CDR3 is 19 residues.

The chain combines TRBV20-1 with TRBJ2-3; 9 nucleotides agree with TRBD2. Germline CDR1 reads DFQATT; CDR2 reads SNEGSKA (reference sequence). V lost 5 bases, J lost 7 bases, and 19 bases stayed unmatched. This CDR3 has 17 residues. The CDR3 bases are TGCAGTGCTGGGGGAAGTGGGCGGGAGGGCTCGTCCCATACGCAGTATTTT. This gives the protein CSAGGSGREGSSHTQYF.

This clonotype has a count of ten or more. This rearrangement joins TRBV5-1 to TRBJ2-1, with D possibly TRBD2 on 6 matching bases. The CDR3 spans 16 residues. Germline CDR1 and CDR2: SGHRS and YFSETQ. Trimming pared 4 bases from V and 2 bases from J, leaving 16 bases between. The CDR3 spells CASSLSGGVAYNEQFF. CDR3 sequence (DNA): TGCGCCAGCAGCCTAAGCGGCGGGGTGGCCTACAATGAGCAGTTCTTC.

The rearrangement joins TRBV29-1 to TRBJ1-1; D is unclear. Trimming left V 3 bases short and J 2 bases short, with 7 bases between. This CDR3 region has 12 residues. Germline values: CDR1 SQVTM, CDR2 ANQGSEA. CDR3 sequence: CSVETGNTEAFF. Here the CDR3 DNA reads TGCAGCGTTGAGACGGGCAACACTGAAGCTTTCTTT.

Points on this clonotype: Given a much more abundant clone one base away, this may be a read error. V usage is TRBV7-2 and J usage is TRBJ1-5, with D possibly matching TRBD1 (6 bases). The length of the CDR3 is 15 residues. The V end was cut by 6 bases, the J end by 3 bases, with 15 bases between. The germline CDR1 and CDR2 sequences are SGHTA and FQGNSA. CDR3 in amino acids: CASRFGGTINQPQHF. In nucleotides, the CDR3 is TGTGCCAGCAGATTTGGCGGGACAATCAATCAGCCCCAGCATTTT.

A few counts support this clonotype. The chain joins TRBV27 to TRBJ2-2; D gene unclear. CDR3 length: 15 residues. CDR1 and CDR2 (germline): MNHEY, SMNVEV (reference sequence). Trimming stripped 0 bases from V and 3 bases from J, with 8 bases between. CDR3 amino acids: CASSLSALHTGELFF. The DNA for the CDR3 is TGTGCCAGCAGTTTATCTGCACTACACACCGGGGAGCTGTTTTTT.

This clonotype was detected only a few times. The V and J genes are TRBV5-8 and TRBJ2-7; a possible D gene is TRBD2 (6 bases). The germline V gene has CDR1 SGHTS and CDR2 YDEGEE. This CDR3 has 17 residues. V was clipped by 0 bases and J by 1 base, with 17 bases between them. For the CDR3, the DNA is TGTGCCAGCAGCTTGGCCGGGGCGGGACCCTCTTCCTACGAGCAGTACTTC. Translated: CASSLAGAGPSSYEQYF.

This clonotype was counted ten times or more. CDR3 in DNA: TGTGCCAGCAGCTTAGATCCCGCTGGCTCTGAAGCTTTCTTT. Residues: CASSLDPAGSEAFF. The chain couples TRBV7-9 to TRBJ1-1; D gene ambiguous. V lost 1 base and J lost 6, with 12 bases in between. The germline gives CDR1 SEHNR, CDR2 FQNEAQ (reference sequence). The CDR3 is 14 amino acids.

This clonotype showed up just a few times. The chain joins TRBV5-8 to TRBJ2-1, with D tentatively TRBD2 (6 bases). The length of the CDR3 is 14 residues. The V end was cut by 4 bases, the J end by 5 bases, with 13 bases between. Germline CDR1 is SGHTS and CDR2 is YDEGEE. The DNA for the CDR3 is TGTGCCAGCAGCCGGGACTCCCTTAACAATGAGCAGTTCTTC. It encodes CASSRDSLNNEQFF. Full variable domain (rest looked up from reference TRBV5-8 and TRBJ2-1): EAGVTQSPTHLIKTRGQQATLRCSPISGHTSVYWYQQALGLGLQFLLWYDEGEERNRGNFPPRFSGRQFPNYSSELNVNALELEDSALYLCASSRDSLNNEQFFGPGTRLTVL.

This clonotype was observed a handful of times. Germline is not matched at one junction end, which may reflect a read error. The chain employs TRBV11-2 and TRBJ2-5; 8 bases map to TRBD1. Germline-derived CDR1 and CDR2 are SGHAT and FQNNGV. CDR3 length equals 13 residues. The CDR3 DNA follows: TGTGCCAGCAGCTTAGCCGGGGACAGGATTAGGCACTTC. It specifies CASSLAGDRIRHF.

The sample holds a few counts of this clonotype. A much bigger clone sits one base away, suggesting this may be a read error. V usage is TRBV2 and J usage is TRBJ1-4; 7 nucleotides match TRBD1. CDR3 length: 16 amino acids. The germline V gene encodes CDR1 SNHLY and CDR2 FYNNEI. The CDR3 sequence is CVSSDVPGPGGEKLFF. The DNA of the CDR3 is TGTGTCAGCAGTGACGTCCCCGGCCCAGGGGGGGAAAAACTGTTTTTT.

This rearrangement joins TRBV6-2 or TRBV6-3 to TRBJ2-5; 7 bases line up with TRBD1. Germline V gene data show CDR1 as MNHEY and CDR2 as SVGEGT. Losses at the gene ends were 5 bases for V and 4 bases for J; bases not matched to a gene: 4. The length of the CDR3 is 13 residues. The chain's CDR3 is CASSVDRVETQYF. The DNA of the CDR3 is TGTGCCAGCAGTGTCGACAGGGTAGAGACCCAGTACTTC.

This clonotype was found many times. CDR3 nucleotides: TGCGCCAGCAGCTTGGAAAGGCCCACATCTGGCTACACCTTC. This translates into CASSLERPTSGYTF. The chain recombines TRBV5-1 with TRBJ1-2; no clear D gene. V lost 0 bases and J lost 7, with 13 bases in between. From germline, CDR1 is SGHRS and CDR2 YFSETQ. This CDR3 comprises 14 residues. The variable domain in full, with the rest retrieved from reference TRBV5-1 and TRBJ1-2, is KAGVTQTPRYLIKTRGQQVTLSCSPISGHRSVSWYQQTPGQGLQFLFEYFSETQRNKGNFPGRFSGRQFSNSRSEMNVSTLELGDSALYLCASSLERPTSGYTFGSGTRLTVV.

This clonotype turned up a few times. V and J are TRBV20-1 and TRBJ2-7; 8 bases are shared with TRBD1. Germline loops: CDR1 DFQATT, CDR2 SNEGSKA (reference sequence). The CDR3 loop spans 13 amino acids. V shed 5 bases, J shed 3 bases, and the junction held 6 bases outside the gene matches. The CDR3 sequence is CSAFTGTGYEQYF. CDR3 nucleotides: TGCAGTGCTTTTACCGGGACAGGCTACGAGCAGTACTTC.

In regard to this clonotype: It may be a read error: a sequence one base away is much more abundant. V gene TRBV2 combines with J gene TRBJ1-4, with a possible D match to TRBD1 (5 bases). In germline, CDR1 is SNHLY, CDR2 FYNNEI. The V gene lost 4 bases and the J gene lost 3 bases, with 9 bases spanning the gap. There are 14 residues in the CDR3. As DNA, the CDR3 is TGTGCCAGCAGTGGAAGGGGTGCTAATGAAAAACTGTTTTTT. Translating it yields CASSGRGANEKLFF.

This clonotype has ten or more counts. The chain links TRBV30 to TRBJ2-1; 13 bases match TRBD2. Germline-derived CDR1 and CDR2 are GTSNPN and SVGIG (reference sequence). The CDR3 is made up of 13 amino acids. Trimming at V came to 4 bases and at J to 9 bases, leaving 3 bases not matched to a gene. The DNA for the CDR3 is TGTGCCTGGACGGGACTAGCGGGAAGTGAGCAGTTCTTC. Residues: CAWTGLAGSEQFF.